This is a list of T cell receptor beta chains from one sample in a study of cytomegalovirus exposure and HLA in healthy donors. Some clones are missing from TCRdb's copy, which holds only in-frame ones; the method was immunoSEQ multiplex PCR. The sample contains 110,000 to 150,000 clones, about 80% of which appear only once. Sequences were obtained from PBMCs. The receptor source for this set is a female donor in good health and CMV-seronegative. Each CDR3 is given without its conserved first and last residue. Part of the rows lack a size; the others show once, few, many or a class for expanded clones.

j_call	v_call	clone_size	cdr3_aa
TRBJ1-2	TRBV5-4	NA	ASSLDAGAGYGYT
TRBJ2-7	TRBV7-9	few	ASSLEGIGTSEQY
TRBJ1-5	TRBV28	NA	ASSRTTNQPQH
TRBJ2-3	TRBV6-1	once	ASRPGASTDTQY
TRBJ1-1	TRBV28	NA	ASSLADRGPPPEAF
TRBJ1-1	TRBV7-9	NA	ASSATGTSRTEAF
TRBJ1-4	TRBV19	NA	ASSPWGQANEKLF
TRBJ2-7	TRBV5-1	NA	ASHDRSYEQY
TRBJ2-7	TRBV15	NA	ATSKRGQGIAHEQY
TRBJ2-1	TRBV7-6	NA	ASSLDTTNEQF
TRBJ1-1	TRBV6-6	NA	ASSRPREEAF
TRBJ2-7	TRBV19	NA	ASRAGGKGMEQY
TRBJ2-7	TRBV30	NA	AWSVPGVPYEQY
TRBJ1-1	TRBV14	few	ASTGIRNMNTEAF
TRBJ2-5	TRBV27	NA	ASSLLGLAGQETQY
TRBJ2-2	TRBV19	NA	ASSERREGDTGELF
TRBJ1-5	TRBV6-1	few	ASSEGWDNNQPQH
TRBJ1-3	TRBV6-5	NA	ATHGRLGNTIY
TRBJ1-5	TRBV10-1	NA	ASSESRGDNQPQH
TRBJ2-1	TRBV6-1	NA	ASSDRDFLRNEQF
TRBJ1-2	TRBV19	NA	ASSPGTNNGYT
TRBJ1-1	TRBV27	few	ASRSRTGNTEAF
TRBJ2-5	TRBV5-4	NA	ASSSGQAQETQY
TRBJ2-3	TRBV7-2	NA	ASSLLGSTDTQY
TRBJ1-1	TRBV20-1	NA	SASPVTEAF
TRBJ1-2	TRBV7-9	NA	ASSSDRGSGYT
TRBJ2-3	TRBV7-3	NA	ASSLWGGTGGVGTDTQY
TRBJ1-2	TRBV6-5	NA	ASSSPGLNYGYT
TRBJ1-1	TRBV4-1	NA	ASSQDGGARTRKAF
TRBJ1-1	TRBV30	NA	AWRRGQEAF
TRBJ2-2	TRBV5-1	NA	ASSSGDRVAGELF
TRBJ1-1	TRBV6-1	NA	ASHRQGPNTEAF
TRBJ2-7	TRBV7-9	NA	ASSFSGGSQYEQY
TRBJ1-3	TRBV5-1	NA	ASSLDQGNTIY
TRBJ2-1	TRBV9	NA	ASSVPPGGNAYNEQF
TRBJ1-1	TRBV7-3	NA	ASIIPPGTIGTEAF
TRBJ2-7	TRBV4-1	NA	ASSQASQGSSYEQY
TRBJ1-2	TRBV5-1	NA	ASSLDTGGNGYT
TRBJ1-1	TRBV10-2	NA	ATSFGTEAEAF
TRBJ2-1	TRBV6-6	NA	ASSYWTSGGRNEQF
TRBJ2-3	TRBV5-1	NA	ASSYRRESYRTDTQY
TRBJ2-5	TRBV5-1	NA	ASSLTGGRETQY
TRBJ1-1	TRBV5-6	NA	ASSLTGTEAF
TRBJ1-2	TRBV6-1	NA	ASSESGGYGYT
NA	TRBV5-4	once	ASSQGVAAKFNYEQY
TRBJ1-1	TRBV19	few	ASSLPGGPAF
TRBJ1-1	TRBV7-8	few	ASSQQGMNTEAF
TRBJ1-5	TRBV28	NA	ASSLLALRSSNQPQH
TRBJ1-5	TRBV6-1	NA	ASERQGFNQPQH
TRBJ2-7	TRBV7-5	NA	ARSSREQPHDRRVYEQY
TRBJ2-5	TRBV7-8	NA	ASSPRRRGETQY
TRBJ2-2	TRBV5-1	NA	ASSYTNTGELF
TRBJ1-2	TRBV6-1	NA	ASTPTGQGLYGYT
TRBJ2-7	TRBV11-2	once	ASSTVGGLSYEQY
TRBJ2-2	TRBV4-1	NA	ASSQDRSYTGELF
TRBJ1-2	TRBV6-5	few	ASSSGTGGYGYT
TRBJ2-5	TRBV14	NA	ASSQDRGTGLQETQY